These 30 T cell receptor beta chains were sequenced from one sample in a study of blood T cells in healthy people across ages. Using a J-beta primer mix together with a sample-barcoded 5' primer, a second PCR was run for roughly 6 to 12 cycles. TCRdb re-derived calls from the 5' RACE reads in MiXCR, one entry per CDR3 protein. The sample carries over 1.5 million distinct CDR3 sequences, less than 50% recorded once. The specimen sequenced was blood. These receptors originate from a woman aged 40 to 55 in good health.

This clonotype was observed a handful of times. This sequence joins TRBV4-3 and TRBJ1-2; D might be TRBD1 (6 bases). This CDR3 has 14 residues. The V and J ends lost 4 bases and 7 bases respectively, with 16 bases between them. The germline V gene has CDR1 LGHNA and CDR2 YSLEER. The CDR3 bases are TGCGCCAGCAGCCGTTTAGGGGGTTCTGTTGGCTACACCTTC. It is translated as CASSRLGGSVGYTF.

A remark on this clonotype: One end of the junction is discordant with germline, which a read error may explain. The chain recombines TRBV7-7 with TRBJ2-5; D is perhaps TRBD1 (6 bases). From germline, CDR1 is SSHAT and CDR2 FNYEAQ (reference sequence). The CDR3 runs to 15 residues. The CDR3 loop reads CASSQSTGLGETQYF. DNA for the CDR3: TGTGCTAGCAGCCAAAGTACAGGGTTGGGGGAGACCCAGTACTTC.

This clonotype was observed a few times. This chain links TRBV7-2 with TRBJ2-5; TRBD2 aligns across 7 bases. The V segment lost 2 bases and the J segment 2 bases; nucleotides outside the gene matches: 11. The CDR3 extends over 17 amino acids. From germline, CDR1 is SGHTA and CDR2 FQGNSA. This CDR3 reads CASSLNPPSGVQETQYF. As DNA, the CDR3 is TGTGCCAGCAGCTTAAACCCACCTAGCGGAGTACAAGAGACCCAGTACTTC.

This sequence joins TRBV7-2 and TRBJ1-5; 11 positions agree with TRBD1. Germline V lookup: CDR1 SGHTA, CDR2 FQGNSA. This CDR3 is built from 16 residues. With V trimmed by 5 bases and J by 4 bases, 7 bases remained unmatched. The CDR3 region is CASSLRTGGLNQPQHF. CDR3 nucleotides: TGTGCCAGCAGCCTACGGACAGGGGGCTTGAATCAGCCCCAGCATTTT.

The chain uses TRBV15 and TRBJ1-2, with no clear D. The V gene's germline CDR1 is LNHNV and CDR2 YYDKDF (reference sequence). The ends were cut back, 0 bases at V and 8 bases at J, with 7 bases in the middle. The CDR3 runs 12 residues. The CDR3 region has the DNA TGTGCCACCAGCAGAGATCAGTGGGGCTACACCTTC. Its translation is CATSRDQWGYTF.

The V and J genes are TRBV20-1 and TRBJ2-5, with 9 bases that match TRBD1. The CDR3 has 15 amino acids. V lost 5 bases to trimming and J lost 5 bases; unmatched junction nucleotides: 12. CDR1 DFQATT and CDR2 SNEGSKA come from the germline V gene (reference sequence). The CDR3 coding sequence is TGCAGTGCTGAGGACCGGGACAGGGACAGGGAGACCCAGTACTTC. Protein sequence: CSAEDRDRDRETQYF.

The chain combines TRBV27 with TRBJ1-6; D is perhaps TRBD1 (6 bases). V lost 7 bases to trimming and J lost 5 bases, with 9 bases between them. The CDR3 runs to 13 residues. Germline CDR1 and CDR2: MNHEY and SMNVEV (reference sequence). The CDR3 protein is CASKGQHNSPLHF. The CDR3 region has the DNA TGTGCCAGCAAAGGACAGCATAATTCACCCCTCCACTTT.

This CDR3 reads CASRVGRLQETQYF. DNA for the CDR3: TGCGCCAGCAGGGTGGGGCGTCTCCAAGAGACCCAGTACTTC. The rearrangement links TRBV10-2 to TRBJ2-5; D perhaps matches TRBD1 (5 bases). The V end was cut by 6 bases, the J end by 1 base, with 12 bases between. Germline V gene lookup returns CDR1 WSHSY and CDR2 SAAADI. This CDR3 comprises 14 residues.

This clonotype was seen a handful of times. J is TRBJ2-7 and V is TRBV5-1; TRBD1 agrees at 9 bases. In germline, CDR1 is SGHRS, CDR2 YFSETQ. This CDR3 region has 17 residues. Unmatched junction bases numbered 11, after V lost 3 bases and J lost 1 base. As DNA, the CDR3 is TGCGCCAGCAGCTCTTCCGGGACAGGGCCCTCTTCCTACGAGCAGTACTTC. The encoded protein is CASSSSGTGPSSYEQYF.

As to this clonotype: Only one base separates this from a far larger clonotype, so it likely reflects a read error. The chain couples TRBV11-3 to TRBJ2-3; unclear D gene. In germline, CDR1 is SGHNT, CDR2 YENEEA. The CDR3 length is 13 residues. The CDR3 is CARSLRSTDTQYF. DNA of the CDR3: TGTGCCCGCAGCCTACGTAGCACAGATACGCAGTATTTT.

This clonotype was counted between two and nine times. This sequence joins TRBV7-3 and TRBJ2-3, with 12 bases lining up with TRBD2. V trimming: 5 bases; J trimming: 2 bases; junction bases outside the gene matches: 11. The CDR3 is made up of 18 amino acids. Germline V CDR1 and CDR2: SGHTA, FQGTGA. The CDR3 region has the DNA TGTGCCAGCAGCCCCACGCTAGCGGGGGGGGTATTCACAGATACGCAGTATTTT. Residues: CASSPTLAGGVFTDTQYF.

This clonotype has just a few counts. This chain connects TRBV6-2 or TRBV6-3 to TRBJ2-7; 7 bases line up with TRBD1. V dropped 6 bases and J dropped 5; count of bases not matched to a gene: 10. The CDR3 contains 14 residues. The V gene's germline CDR1 is MNHEY and CDR2 SVGEGT. The CDR3: CASRHTGDFDEQYF. CDR3 nucleotide sequence: TGTGCCAGCAGGCACACAGGGGATTTCGACGAGCAGTACTTC.

The chain employs TRBV4-2 and TRBJ2-5; 15 nucleotides match TRBD2. The ends lost 3 bases at V and 5 bases at J; junction bases unmatched: 10. The CDR3 consists of 18 residues. The germline V gene has CDR1 LGHNA and CDR2 YNFKEQ. CDR3 sequence reads: CASSHPRTSGGARETQYF. The CDR3 DNA sequence: TGTGCCAGCAGCCACCCTAGGACTAGCGGGGGGGCCAGGGAGACCCAGTACTTC.

The V and J genes are TRBV25-1 and TRBJ2-2; the D is unclear. The CDR3 extends over 14 amino acids. V was clipped by 5 bases and J by 8 bases, with 15 bases between them. Germline V gene lookup returns CDR1 MGHDK and CDR2 SYGVNS. The CDR3 spells CASSRPIVGGELFF. As DNA, the CDR3 is TGTGCCAGCAGTCGGCCCATTGTTGGGGGGGAGCTGTTTTTT.

The table lists this clonotype with a few counts. This rearrangement joins TRBV11-2 to TRBJ2-5; either TRBD1 or TRBD2 may fit D (6 bases each). V was clipped by 1 base and J by 4 bases, with 13 bases between them. This CDR3 spans 15 amino acids. CDR1 and CDR2 from the germline V gene are SGHAT and FQNNGV. The CDR3 bases are TGTGCCAGCAGCTTAGTCGCCGGGGGCCTAGAGACCCAGTACTTC. Amino acid sequence: CASSLVAGGLETQYF.

CDR3 amino acids: CATQDRTYEQYF. In DNA form, the CDR3 reads TGTGCCACCCAGGACAGGACCTACGAGCAGTACTTC. This chain joins TRBV24-1 and TRBJ2-7; 7 nucleotides match TRBD1. This CDR3 is 12 amino acids long. The ends lost 9 bases at V and 2 bases at J; junction bases unmatched: 3. Germline lookup yields CDR1 KGHDR and CDR2 SFDVKD.

This clonotype was observed a few times. The J gene is TRBJ2-3, the V gene TRBV9, with 10 positions matching TRBD2. The CDR3 contains 15 residues. The V segment lost 0 bases and the J segment 5 bases; nucleotides outside the gene matches: 3. Germline CDR1 is SGDLS and CDR2 is YYNGEE. The CDR3 protein is CASSVVAGGIDTQYF. The CDR3 coding sequence is TGTGCCAGCAGCGTAGTAGCGGGGGGAATAGATACGCAGTATTTT.

The chain links TRBV5-5 to TRBJ1-1; tentative D call: TRBD1 (5 bases). CDR3 length: 15 residues. The V end was cut by 1 base, the J end by 2 bases, with 12 bases between. Germline values: CDR1 SGHKS, CDR2 YYEKEE (reference sequence). For the CDR3, the DNA is TGTGCCAGCAGCTTGACACCGGGACCCAACACTGAAGCTTTCTTT. Protein sequence: CASSLTPGPNTEAFF.

The chain employs TRBV7-2 and TRBJ2-3; 12 nucleotides agree with TRBD2. CDR1 is SGHTA, CDR2 FQGNSA, per germline. The CDR3 sequence is 17 residues long. Trimming took 5 bases from V and 0 from J; bases not matched to a gene: 6. CDR3 protein: CASSPLAGGTSTDTQYF. CDR3 DNA: TGTGCCAGCAGCCCACTAGCGGGGGGCACTAGCACAGATACGCAGTATTTT.

This clonotype occurred a few times. The genes are TRBV18 and TRBJ1-6, with no clear D. The V gene lost 3 bases and the J gene lost 7 bases, with 4 bases spanning the gap. Germline assignment: CDR1 KGHSH and CDR2 LQKENI. The CDR3 is 12 amino acids. The CDR3 sequence is CASSPPNSPLHF. In nucleotides, the CDR3 is TGTGCCAGCTCACCCCCGAATTCACCCCTCCACTTT. Using reference TRBV18 and TRBJ1-6 for the parts outside the CDR3, the full variable domain is NAGVMQNPRHLVRRRGQEARLRCSPMKGHSHVYWYRQLPEEGLKFMVYLQKENIIDESGMPKERFSAEFPKEGPSILRIQQVVRGDSAAYFCASSPPNSPLHFGNGTRLTVT.

This clonotype appeared a single time. This chain joins TRBV5-1 and TRBJ2-5; a weak D match, TRBD2 (5 bases). This CDR3 has 16 residues. Trimming stripped 0 bases from V and 3 bases from J, with 15 bases between. Germline V gene sequence: CDR1 SGHRS, CDR2 YFSETQ. The CDR3 DNA sequence: TGCGCCAGCAGCTTGGGGCCCGCGGACTTCGAAGAGACCCAGTACTTC. Translated, it gives CASSLGPADFEETQYF.

With regard to this clonotype: A read error may account for a junction end that differs from germline. The rearrangement joins TRBV29-1 to TRBJ1-2; no clear D gene. This CDR3 has 13 residues. Per germline, CDR1 SQVTM and CDR2 ANQGSEA. The CDR3 nucleotides read TGCAGCGTTGTGGGTAAAGCTAACTATGGTTACACCTTC. Residues: CSVVGKANYGYTF.

The V call is TRBV29-1, the J call TRBJ2-1, with D uncertain. The CDR3 is 9 residues long. From germline, CDR1 is SQVTM and CDR2 ANQGSEA. Trimming stripped 3 bases from V and 8 bases from J, with 2 bases between. CDR3 in DNA: TGCAGCGTTGATGATGAGCAGTTCTTC. Amino acids: CSVDDEQFF.

V and J are TRBV7-9 and TRBJ1-2; D remains ambiguous. Germline V gene data show CDR1 as SEHNR and CDR2 as FQNEAQ (reference sequence). The CDR3 loop spans 12 amino acids. V was shortened by 10 bases and J by 3 bases, with 12 bases between the two germline ends. CDR3 loop: CAINGRDYGYTF. The CDR3, as DNA: TGTGCCATCAACGGGAGAGACTATGGCTACACCTTC. The whole variable domain, filled in from reference TRBV7-9 and TRBJ1-2, reads DTGVSQNPRHKITKRGQNVTFRCDPISEHNRLYWYRQTLGQGPEFLTYFQNEAQLEKSRLLSDRFSAERPKGSFSTLEIQRTEQGDSAMYLCAINGRDYGYTFGSGTRLTVV.

V usage is TRBV5-1 and J usage is TRBJ2-3; perhaps D is TRBD1 or TRBD2 (5 bases each). The CDR3 covers 13 residues. CDR1 is SGHRS, CDR2 YFSETQ, per germline. Trimming pared 7 bases from V and 3 bases from J, leaving 12 bases between. CDR3 region: CASYPGRTDTQYF. As DNA, the CDR3 is TGCGCCAGCTACCCGGGGCGGACAGATACGCAGTATTTT.

This clonotype has just a few counts. The chain links TRBV7-9 to TRBJ2-7, with 7 positions matching TRBD1. With 5 bases clipped from V and 4 bases from J, the junction kept 8 bases outside the gene matches. This CDR3 region has 14 residues. CDR1 is SEHNR and CDR2 is FQNEAQ in the germline V gene (reference sequence). In DNA form, the CDR3 reads TGTGCCAGCAGCCCAAGACAGGGACATTACGAGCAGTACTTC. Translated, it gives CASSPRQGHYEQYF.

The V gene is TRBV7-2, the J gene TRBJ2-5, with D unclear. V lost 11 bases to trimming and J lost 0 bases, with 10 bases between them. Germline CDR1 SGHTA, CDR2 FQGNSA. This CDR3 contains 12 residues. The chain's CDR3 is CAGAAYQETQYF. The CDR3 coding sequence is TGTGCCGGCGCGGCGTACCAAGAGACCCAGTACTTC.

The V call is TRBV6-5, the J call TRBJ2-5; D not certain. V lost 4 bases and J 2 bases, leaving 14 bases between the germline ends. The CDR3 spans 15 residues. Germline CDR1 MNHEY, CDR2 SVGAGI. The CDR3 here is CASSFIGTIQETQYF. The CDR3 nucleotides read TGTGCCAGCAGTTTTATCGGTACAATACAAGAGACCCAGTACTTC.

The genes are TRBV2 and TRBJ2-3; D is possibly TRBD1 (6 bases). Germline assignment: CDR1 SNHLY and CDR2 FYNNEI. The V gene lost 7 bases and the J gene lost 1 base, with 15 bases spanning the gap. The CDR3 is 15 amino acids. This chain's CDR3 is CASKRQDTRTDTQYF. DNA for the CDR3: TGTGCCAGCAAGAGACAGGACACCCGCACAGATACGCAGTATTTT.

The chain recombines TRBV6-2 or TRBV6-3 with TRBJ2-6; 7 nucleotides agree with TRBD1. The CDR3 runs 17 residues. Germline loops: CDR1 MNHEY, CDR2 SVGEGT. J lost 0 bases, V lost 6 bases, and 8 bases had no gene match. CDR3 coding DNA: TGTGCCAGCAGCGGGGACAGCTCGATCTCTGGGGCCAACGTCCTGACTTTC. Translating gives CASSGDSSISGANVLTF.